These 6 T cell receptor beta chains originate from one sample sequenced in a study of blood T cell repertoires in COVID-19. The method was immunoSEQ multiplex PCR; TCRdb's version includes in-frame clones alone and lacks a portion of them. The repertoire holds around 150,000 clones, 60% to 85% seen once, with roughly 8.3% in the top ten. The sequenced sample consisted of peripheral blood. The origin of the receptors is a man in his 60s with acute or convalescent COVID-19.

The chain recombines TRBV27 with TRBJ2-3, with 8 bases fitting TRBD2. This CDR3 region has 16 residues. The V and J ends lost 3 bases and 2 bases, in that order; junction bases with no gene match: 7. Germline lookup yields CDR1 MNHEY and CDR2 SMNVEV (reference sequence). CDR3 coding DNA: TGTGCCAGCAGTTTGGGGCGGGGGGTTGACACAGATACGCAGTATTTT. Encoded protein: CASSLGRGVDTDTQYF.

The rearrangement joins TRBV11-2 to TRBJ1-2; TRBD1 agrees at 9 bases. The V gene's germline CDR1 is SGHAT and CDR2 FQNNGV. The V gene end was trimmed by 1 base and the J gene end by 8 bases; junction bases not matched to a gene: 8. The CDR3 is made up of 15 amino acids. The CDR3 DNA reads as TGTGCCAGCAGCTTAGTAGGGACAGGGAGTCAAGGCTACACCTTC. Its protein product is CASSLVGTGSQGYTF.

This clone was seen a few times. Other DNA sequences in this specimen translate into the identical CDR3. The J gene is TRBJ2-7, the V gene TRBV5-1; the match to TRBD1 covers 7 bases. Per germline, CDR1 SGHRS and CDR2 YFSETQ. The CDR3 is 14 amino acids. V lost 4 bases to trimming and J lost 4 bases; unmatched junction nucleotides: 8. The CDR3 region is CASSPDRVPYEQYF. The CDR3 coding sequence is TGCGCCAGCAGCCCAGACAGGGTCCCATACGAGCAGTACTTC.

The rearrangement links TRBV3-1 (or the pseudogene TRBV3-2) to TRBJ2-5; possible D gene TRBD1, 6 bases. CDR1 is LGHDT and CDR2 is YNNKEL in the germline V gene (reference sequence). The CDR3 is 17 amino acids. Trimming removed 0 bases at V and 4 bases at J, with 18 bases between. CDR3 amino acids: CASSQEQGHAVVETQYF. The DNA of the CDR3 is TGTGCCAGCAGCCAAGAACAGGGACATGCGGTGGTAGAGACCCAGTACTTC.

This sequence joins TRBV3-1 (or the pseudogene TRBV3-2) and TRBJ1-1; the match to TRBD1 covers 7 bases. The junction had 4 bases not matched to a gene; V was cut back by 5 bases and J by 1 base. The CDR3 totals 14 residues. Germline values: CDR1 LGHDT, CDR2 YNNKEL (reference sequence). The CDR3 loop reads CASSSGQPNTEAFF. The DNA of the CDR3 is TGTGCCAGCAGCTCGGGACAGCCGAACACTGAAGCTTTCTTT.

A few counts support this clone. The chain couples TRBV7-9 to TRBJ2-5, with 7 bases fitting TRBD1. This CDR3 comprises 15 residues. Unmatched junction bases numbered 7, after V lost 5 bases and J lost 1 base. CDR1 and CDR2 (germline): SEHNR, FQNEAQ (reference sequence). CDR3 residues: CASSQSWDSQETQYF. In nucleotides, the CDR3 is TGTGCCAGCAGCCAGTCGTGGGACAGCCAAGAGACCCAGTACTTC.